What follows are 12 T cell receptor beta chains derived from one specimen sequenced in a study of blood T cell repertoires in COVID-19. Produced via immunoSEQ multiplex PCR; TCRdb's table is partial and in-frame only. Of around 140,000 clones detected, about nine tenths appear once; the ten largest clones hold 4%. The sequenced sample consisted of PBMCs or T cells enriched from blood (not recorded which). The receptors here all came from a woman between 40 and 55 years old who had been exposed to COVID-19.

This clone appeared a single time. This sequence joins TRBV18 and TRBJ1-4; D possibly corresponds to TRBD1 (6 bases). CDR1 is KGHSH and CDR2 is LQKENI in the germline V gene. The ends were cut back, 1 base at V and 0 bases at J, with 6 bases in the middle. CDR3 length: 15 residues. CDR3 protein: CASSPQGATNEKLFF. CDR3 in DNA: TGTGCCAGCTCACCACAGGGGGCAACTAATGAAAAACTGTTTTTT.

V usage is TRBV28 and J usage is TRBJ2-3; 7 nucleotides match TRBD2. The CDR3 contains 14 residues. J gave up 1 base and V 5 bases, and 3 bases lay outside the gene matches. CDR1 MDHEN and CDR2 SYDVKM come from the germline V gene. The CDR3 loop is CASSPGGGTDTQYF. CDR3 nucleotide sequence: TGTGCCAGCAGTCCGGGGGGTGGCACAGATACGCAGTATTTT.

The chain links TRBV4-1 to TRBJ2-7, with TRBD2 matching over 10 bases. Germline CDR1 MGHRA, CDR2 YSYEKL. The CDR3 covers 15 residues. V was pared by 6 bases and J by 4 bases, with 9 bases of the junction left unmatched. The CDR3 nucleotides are TGCGCCAGCAGGAAACAGGATAGCGGGGGGTACGAGCAGTACTTC. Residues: CASRKQDSGGYEQYF.

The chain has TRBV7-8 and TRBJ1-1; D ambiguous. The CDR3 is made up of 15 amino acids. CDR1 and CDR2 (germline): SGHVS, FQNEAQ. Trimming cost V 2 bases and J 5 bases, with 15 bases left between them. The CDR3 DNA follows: TGTGCCAGCAGCTTAAGTCGGGGAAGAAAAACTGAAGCTTTCTTT. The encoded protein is CASSLSRGRKTEAFF. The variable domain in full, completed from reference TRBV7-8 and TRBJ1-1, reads GAGVSQSPRYKVAKRGQDVALRCDPISGHVSLFWYQQALGQGPEFLTYFQNEAQLDKSGLPSDRFFAERPEGSVSTLKIQRTQQEDSAVYLCASSLSRGRKTEAFFGQGTRLTVV.

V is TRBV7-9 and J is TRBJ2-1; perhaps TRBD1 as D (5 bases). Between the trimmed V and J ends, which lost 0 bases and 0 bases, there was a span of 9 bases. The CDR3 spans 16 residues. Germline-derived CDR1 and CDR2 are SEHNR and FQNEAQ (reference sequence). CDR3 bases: TGTGCCAGCAGCTTAGCCCCAGGGTCCTCCTACAATGAGCAGTTCTTC. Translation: CASSLAPGSSYNEQFF.

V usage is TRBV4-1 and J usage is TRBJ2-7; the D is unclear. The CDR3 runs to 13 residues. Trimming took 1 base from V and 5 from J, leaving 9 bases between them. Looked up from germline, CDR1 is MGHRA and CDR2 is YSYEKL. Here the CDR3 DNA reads TGCGCCAGCAGCCAAGGGCAGGCAAACGAGCAGTACTTC. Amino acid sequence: CASSQGQANEQYF.

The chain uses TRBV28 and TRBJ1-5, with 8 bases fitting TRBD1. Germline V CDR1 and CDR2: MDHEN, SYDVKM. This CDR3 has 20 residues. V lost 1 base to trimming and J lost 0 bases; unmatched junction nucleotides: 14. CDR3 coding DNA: TGTGCCAGCAGTTTATCTTTAGGGACAGGACCATCTTATAGCAATCAGCCCCAGCATTTT. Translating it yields CASSLSLGTGPSYSNQPQHF.

CDR3 nucleotide sequence: TGTGCCAGCAGCTTAGAGCACAGGGGGCCTGTAGGCTACACCTTC. Translating it yields CASSLEHRGPVGYTF. V usage is TRBV7-2 and J usage is TRBJ1-2; 9 nucleotides align to TRBD1. The CDR3 has 15 residues. From germline, CDR1 is SGHTA and CDR2 FQGNSA. V gave up 1 base and J gave up 8 bases; unmatched junction bases: 8.

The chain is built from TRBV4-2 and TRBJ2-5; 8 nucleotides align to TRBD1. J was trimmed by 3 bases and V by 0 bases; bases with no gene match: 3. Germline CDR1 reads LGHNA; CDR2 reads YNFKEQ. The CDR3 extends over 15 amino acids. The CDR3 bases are TGTGCCAGCAGCCAAGATCGGACAGGGAAAGAGACCCAGTACTTC. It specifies CASSQDRTGKETQYF.

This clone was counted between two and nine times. As DNA, the CDR3 is TGTGCCAGTGAGTCTGCAACTAATGAAAAACTGTTTTTT. Amino acids: CASESATNEKLFF. The V and J genes are TRBV19 and TRBJ1-4; D is unclear. CDR3 length equals 13 residues. The V gene's germline CDR1 is LNHDA and CDR2 SQIVND (reference sequence). V was pared by 8 bases and J by 0 bases, with 7 bases between. The complete variable domain, with remaining parts taken from reference TRBV19 and TRBJ1-4, reads DGGITQSPKYLFRKEGQNVTLSCEQNLNHDAMYWYRQDPGQGLRLIYYSQIVNDFQKGDIAEGYSVSREKKESFPLTVTSAQKNPTAFYLCASESATNEKLFFGSGTQLSVL.

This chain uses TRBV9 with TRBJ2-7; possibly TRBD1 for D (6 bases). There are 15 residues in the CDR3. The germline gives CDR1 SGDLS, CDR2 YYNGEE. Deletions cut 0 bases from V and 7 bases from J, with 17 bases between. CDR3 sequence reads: CASSVVGEPRGEQYF. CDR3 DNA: TGTGCCAGCAGCGTAGTCGGGGAACCAAGGGGGGAGCAGTACTTC.

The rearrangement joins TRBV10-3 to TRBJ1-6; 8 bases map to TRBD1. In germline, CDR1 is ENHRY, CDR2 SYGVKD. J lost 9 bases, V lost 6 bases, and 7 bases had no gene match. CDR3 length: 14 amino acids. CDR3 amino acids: CAIRTGAPGSPLHF. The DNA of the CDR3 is TGTGCCATCAGGACAGGGGCTCCGGGTTCACCCCTCCACTTT.